Shown below are 15 T cell receptor beta chains from a single sample sequenced in a study of CD8 T cells in Susac syndrome. Random hexamers served to reverse transcribe about 0.5 to 1 ug RNA. TCRdb ran MiXCR on the immunoSEQ multiplex PCR reads and lists one entry per CDR3 protein. The sample yields fewer than 35,000 distinct CDR3 sequences, around 95% seen once. Sequences were obtained from CD8+ T cells from PBMCs. These receptors were taken from a human donor in good health.

The rearrangement joins TRBV5-4 to TRBJ2-1, with 8 bases that match TRBD1. The CDR3 runs to 15 residues. Trimming took 0 bases from V and 10 from J; bases not matched to a gene: 9. CDR1 and CDR2 from the germline V gene are SGHNT and YYREEE (reference sequence). DNA for the CDR3: TGTGCCAGCAGCTTGGTGGGACAGGTATCAGTCGAGCAGTTCTTC. Amino acids: CASSLVGQVSVEQFF.

A word on this clonotype: At one end, the junction sequence differs from germline, possibly due to a read error. The CDR3 is CATRRDRGLSYEQYF. The CDR3 DNA is TGTGCCACCAGGAGAGACAGGGGACTCTCCTACGAGCAGTACTTC. This sequence joins TRBV15 and TRBJ2-7, with 8 bases matching TRBD1. CDR3 length equals 15 residues. The germline gives CDR1 LNHNV, CDR2 YYDKDF (reference sequence).

The V and J genes are TRBV7-9 and TRBJ2-1; TRBD2 matches 11 bases. Germline CDR1 SEHNR, CDR2 FQNEAQ (reference sequence). The V gene end was trimmed by 5 bases and the J gene end by 7 bases; junction bases not matched to a gene: 19. This CDR3 has 19 amino acids. The CDR3 DNA is TGTGCCAGCAGCCCCCAGGCCGTACTAGCGGGGGCCGTTGATAATGAGCAGTTCTTC. The encoded protein is CASSPQAVLAGAVDNEQFF.

This clonotype has only one observation. V gene TRBV12-3 or TRBV12-4 combines with J gene TRBJ2-3; D is perhaps TRBD1 or TRBD2 (6 bases each). The V end was cut by 0 bases, the J end by 4 bases, with 11 bases between. The CDR3 totals 15 residues. The CDR3 region has the DNA TGTGCCAGCAGTTTAGCGGGGGGCCCAGCAGATACGCAGTATTTT. Translating gives CASSLAGGPADTQYF.

J is TRBJ2-2 and V is TRBV12-3 or TRBV12-4; tentative D call: TRBD1 (5 bases). This CDR3 is built from 17 residues. Trimming shortened V by 1 base and J by 6 bases, and 18 bases separated the two germline ends. The DNA of the CDR3 is TGTGCCAGCAGTTTAGAGGGGCAGAAGGGGTATTCCGGGGAGCTGTTTTTT. Residues: CASSLEGQKGYSGELFF.

The chain links TRBV6-2 or TRBV6-3 to TRBJ2-3; D might be TRBD2 (6 bases). CDR1 MNHEY and CDR2 SVGEGT come from the germline V gene. The CDR3 extends over 15 amino acids. Trimming removed 2 bases from V and 3 bases from J, with 12 bases in between. DNA of the CDR3: TGTGCCAGCAGTTACGACGAGGGACTTACAGATACGCAGTATTTT. Translation: CASSYDEGLTDTQYF.

The V call is TRBV6-2 or TRBV6-3, the J call TRBJ1-1, with 7 bases identical to TRBD1. Germline values: CDR1 MNHEY, CDR2 SVGEGT. CDR3 length: 17 amino acids. With 2 bases clipped from V and 1 base from J, the junction kept 10 bases outside the gene matches. CDR3 amino acids: CASSYDPGTDKNTEAFF. The DNA of the CDR3 is TGTGCCAGCAGTTACGACCCCGGGACAGACAAGAACACTGAAGCTTTCTTT.

This rearrangement joins TRBV15 to TRBJ1-1, with D unresolved. Germline CDR1 reads LNHNV; CDR2 reads YYDKDF (reference sequence). The ends were cut back, 0 bases at V and 5 bases at J, with 10 bases in the middle. The CDR3 contains 14 residues. In DNA, the CDR3 is TGTGCCACCAGCAGAGATCCGCTGGGTACTGAAGCTTTCTTT. It is translated as CATSRDPLGTEAFF. Supplemented by reference TRBV15 and TRBJ1-1, the full variable domain reads DAMVIQNPRYQVTQFGKPVTLSCSQTLNHNVMYWYQQKSSQAPKLLFHYYDKDFNNEADTPDNFQSRRPNTSFCFLDIRSPGLGDTAMYLCATSRDPLGTEAFFGQGTRLTVV.

Concerning this clonotype itself: The junction departs from the called germline gene at one end, perhaps through a read error. The gene calls are TRBV7-7 and TRBJ2-1; tentative D call: TRBD2 (6 bases). Germline lookup yields CDR1 SSHAT and CDR2 FNYEAQ (reference sequence). This CDR3 comprises 13 residues. The DNA for the CDR3 is TGTGCTAGCAGCCCCCGTGGGGGGAATGAGCAGTTCTTC. It yields the protein CASSPRGGNEQFF. The full variable domain, its missing parts supplied by reference TRBV7-7 and TRBJ2-1, is GAGVSQSPRYKVTKRGQDVTLRCDPISSHATLYWYQQALGQGPEFLTYFNYEAQPDKSGLPSDRFSAERPEGSISTLTIQRTEQRDSAMYRCASSPRGGNEQFFGPGTRLTVL.

The rearrangement links TRBV27 to TRBJ1-5, with D perhaps matching TRBD1 (6 bases). Germline V gives CDR1 MNHEY, CDR2 SMNVEV (reference sequence). The V end was cut by 6 bases, the J end by 0 bases, with 12 bases between. There are 15 residues in the CDR3. The CDR3 bases are TGTGCCAGCAGCCGGGGGGGCCATAGCAATCAGCCCCAGCATTTT. It specifies CASSRGGHSNQPQHF.

The V call is TRBV7-8, the J call TRBJ2-1, with D perhaps given as TRBD1 or TRBD2 (5 bases each). This CDR3 region has 10 residues. Per germline, CDR1 SGHVS and CDR2 FQNEAQ. Trimming took 8 bases from V and 9 from J, leaving 8 bases between them. The CDR3 sequence is CASGAGEQFF. CDR3 sequence (DNA): TGTGCCAGCGGGGCGGGTGAGCAGTTCTTC.

The chain has TRBV4-3 and TRBJ2-3; possibly TRBD1 or TRBD2 for D (5 bases each). Trimming cost V 0 bases and J 0 bases, with 19 bases left between them. In germline, CDR1 is LGHNA, CDR2 YSLEER. The CDR3 sequence is 19 residues long. CDR3 loop: CASSQDLGTGFISTDTQYF. CDR3 DNA sequence: TGCGCCAGCAGCCAAGATCTTGGGACCGGATTCATTAGCACAGATACGCAGTATTTT.

The rearrangement links TRBV20-1 to TRBJ2-3; TRBD2 aligns across 12 bases. This CDR3 contains 13 residues. CDR1 and CDR2 from the germline V gene are DFQATT and SNEGSKA (reference sequence). V lost 4 bases and J lost 4; bases outside the gene matches: 0. CDR3 loop: CSATSGGADTQYF. The DNA for the CDR3 is TGCAGTGCTACTAGCGGGGGGGCAGATACGCAGTATTTT.

This chain joins TRBV4-3 and TRBJ2-1; D might be TRBD1 or TRBD2, each matching 6 bases. Germline values: CDR1 LGHNA, CDR2 YSLEER. The CDR3 has 16 amino acids. V lost 0 bases and J lost 5, with 14 bases in between. Here the CDR3 reads CASSQDGGPSHNEQFF. CDR3 nucleotides: TGCGCCAGCAGCCAAGACGGGGGCCCCTCGCACAATGAGCAGTTCTTC.

The rearrangement joins TRBV27 to TRBJ2-7; 11 positions match TRBD1. This CDR3 region has 14 residues. The germline gives CDR1 MNHEY, CDR2 SMNVEV (reference sequence). With V trimmed by 3 bases and J by 2 bases, 0 bases remained unmatched. CDR3 sequence reads: CASSLDRGPYEQYF. Here the CDR3 DNA reads TGTGCCAGCAGTTTGGACAGGGGGCCCTACGAGCAGTACTTC.